Below are 26 T cell receptor beta chains sequenced from a single sample in a study of cytomegalovirus exposure and HLA in healthy donors. TCRdb keeps only in-frame clones here, not all; method: immunoSEQ multiplex PCR. The sample consists of hundreds of thousands of clones, over 80% of them appearing once. Source material: PBMCs. The source of these receptors is a woman in her thirties in good health and CMV-seropositive.

V gene TRBV7-9 combines with J gene TRBJ2-1; 14 bases are shared with TRBD2. Germline CDR1 SEHNR, CDR2 FQNEAQ (reference sequence). This CDR3 contains 19 residues. Trimming took 2 bases from V and 8 from J; bases not matched to a gene: 14. CDR3 in amino acids: CASSLKRADGTSGSYEQFF. CDR3 in DNA: TGTGCCAGCAGCTTAAAACGAGCAGATGGGACTAGCGGGAGCTATGAGCAGTTCTTC.

CDR3 bases: TGTGCCAGCAGTTACACCCTAGCGGGAGCCCCAGATACGCAGTATTTT. This gives the protein CASSYTLAGAPDTQYF. The genes are TRBV6-5 and TRBJ2-3, with 10 nucleotides matching TRBD2. V was pared by 2 bases and J by 4 bases, with 6 bases of the junction left unmatched. CDR3 length equals 16 residues. Looked up from germline, CDR1 is MNHEY and CDR2 is SVGAGI.

The chain links TRBV15 to TRBJ1-3; D perhaps matches TRBD1 (5 bases). In germline, CDR1 is LNHNV, CDR2 YYDKDF (reference sequence). The CDR3 covers 17 residues. The ends were cut back, 0 bases at V and 0 bases at J, with 12 bases in the middle. The CDR3 DNA reads TGTGCCACCAGCAGAGACACAGGCATATTCTCTGGAAACACCATATATTTT. Protein sequence: CATSRDTGIFSGNTIYF.

This chain joins TRBV15 and TRBJ1-3, with TRBD1 matching 7 bases. The germline V gene has CDR1 LNHNV and CDR2 YYDKDF (reference sequence). This CDR3 is built from 15 residues. Trimming removed 5 bases from V and 5 bases from J; junction bases left unmatched: 9. Here the CDR3 DNA reads TGTGCCACCAGCGACCAACAGGGGATCCGAAACACCATATATTTT. Residues: CATSDQQGIRNTIYF. The variable domain in full, completed from reference TRBV15 and TRBJ1-3, reads DAMVIQNPRYQVTQFGKPVTLSCSQTLNHNVMYWYQQKSSQAPKLLFHYYDKDFNNEADTPDNFQSRRPNTSFCFLDIRSPGLGDTAMYLCATSDQQGIRNTIYFGEGSWLTVV.

This clone was detected many times. The chain uses TRBV2 and TRBJ1-2; the match to TRBD1 covers 7 bases. V lost 10 bases and J lost 2; bases outside the gene matches: 7. Germline V gene data show CDR1 as SNHLY and CDR2 as FYNNEI. CDR3 length: 13 amino acids. CDR3 loop: CATRQGPNYGYTF. The CDR3 region has the DNA TGTGCCACCAGACAGGGTCCAAACTATGGCTACACCTTC.

This clone showed up just a few times. The chain recombines TRBV7-2 with TRBJ2-7; D remains ambiguous. The V end was cut by 6 bases, the J end by 0 bases, with 15 bases between. Germline loops: CDR1 SGHTA, CDR2 FQGNSA. The CDR3 has 15 amino acids. Here the CDR3 DNA reads TGTGCCAGCAGTCCTCGGACGGCTACCTCCTACGAGCAGTACTTC. This encodes CASSPRTATSYEQYF.

The J gene is TRBJ2-4, the V gene TRBV5-1; D call uncertain. V lost 0 bases, J lost 3 bases, and 19 bases lay in between. In germline, CDR1 is SGHRS, CDR2 YFSETQ. CDR3 length: 18 amino acids. The CDR3 loop is CASSLAAQSIKDKNIQYF. The CDR3 DNA is TGCGCCAGCAGCTTGGCCGCCCAATCTATTAAGGACAAAAACATTCAGTACTTC.

V gene TRBV27 combines with J gene TRBJ1-4; D is possibly TRBD1 (5 bases). Trimming removed 7 bases at V and 0 bases at J, with 9 bases between. The germline V gene encodes CDR1 MNHEY and CDR2 SMNVEV (reference sequence). The length of the CDR3 is 14 residues. The CDR3, as DNA: TGTGCCAGCAAGCGGGGGGCAACTAATGAAAAACTGTTTTTT. Its protein is CASKRGATNEKLFF.

This chain connects TRBV4-3 to TRBJ2-1; 10 nucleotides agree with TRBD2. Germline-derived CDR1 and CDR2 are LGHNA and YSLEER. This CDR3 contains 18 residues. With V trimmed by 1 base and J by 0 bases, 6 bases remained unmatched. For the CDR3, the DNA is TGCGCCAGCAGCCAAGGATTGGCTAGCGGGAGCTCCTACAATGAGCAGTTCTTC. It is translated as CASSQGLASGSSYNEQFF.

This clone was detected only once. V is TRBV2 and J is TRBJ2-3, with D unresolved. The V end lost 3 bases, the J end lost 2 bases, and 6 bases lay between the germline ends. The CDR3 has 13 residues. Germline CDR1 is SNHLY and CDR2 is FYNNEI. CDR3 in DNA: TGTGCCAGCAGTGAGTTCACCACAGATACGCAGTATTTT. This encodes CASSEFTTDTQYF.

This clone was detected once. V gene TRBV2 combines with J gene TRBJ1-2, with a weak D call TRBD1 (5 bases). CDR3 length: 14 residues. The germline V and J ends were trimmed by 7 bases and 4 bases, with 16 bases remaining between them. Germline V lookup: CDR1 SNHLY, CDR2 FYNNEI. The CDR3 sequence: CASTGTALGYGYTF. In nucleotides, the CDR3 is TGTGCCAGCACCGGGACGGCCTTGGGCTATGGCTACACCTTC.

The chain links TRBV19 to TRBJ1-2, with unresolved D. The ends were cut back, 5 bases at V and 5 bases at J, with 9 bases in the middle. CDR3 size: 12 residues. From germline, CDR1 is LNHDA and CDR2 SQIVND (reference sequence). The CDR3 nucleotides read TGTGCCAGTAGTTACACCGCTTATGGCTACACCTTC. It translates to CASSYTAYGYTF.

The chain uses TRBV28 and TRBJ1-4, with 8 positions matching TRBD1. The CDR3 sequence is 14 residues long. J gave up 8 bases and V 6 bases, and 8 bases lay outside the gene matches. Germline CDR1 and CDR2: MDHEN and SYDVKM. The CDR3 nucleotides read TGTGCCAGCAGCCTCACAGGGGGGCGGGAAAAACTGTTTTTT. This gives the protein CASSLTGGREKLFF.

V gene TRBV30 combines with J gene TRBJ2-7; no definite D call. The CDR3 covers 13 residues. Looked up from germline, CDR1 is GTSNPN and CDR2 is SVGIG (reference sequence). V was shortened by 5 bases and J by 0 bases, with 11 bases between the two germline ends. CDR3 loop: CAWQTPLSYEQYF. The CDR3 region has the DNA TGTGCCTGGCAGACACCTCTCTCCTACGAGCAGTACTTC.

This clone was recorded once. For the CDR3, the DNA is TGTGCCACCGGATCGAACACTGAAGCTTTCTTT. Amino acids: CATGSNTEAFF. The V and J genes are TRBV27 and TRBJ1-1; D unresolved. The CDR3 runs 11 residues. Deletions cut 10 bases from V and 1 base from J, with 7 bases between. Germline lookup yields CDR1 MNHEY and CDR2 SMNVEV (reference sequence).

The V call is TRBV6-5, the J call TRBJ2-7; TRBD1 agrees at 8 bases. The CDR3 runs to 13 residues. Germline CDR1 and CDR2: MNHEY and SVGAGI. With V trimmed by 5 bases and J by 3 bases, 3 bases remained unmatched. The CDR3 loop reads CASSRTGYYEQYF. DNA of the CDR3: TGTGCCAGCAGTCGGACAGGGTACTACGAGCAGTACTTC.

Notes on this clone: This same CDR3 is encoded by further DNA sequences in the sample. The chain recombines TRBV7-8 with TRBJ2-5; D ambiguous. This CDR3 is built from 11 residues. Trimming removed 5 bases at V and 4 bases at J, with 5 bases between. CDR1 SGHVS and CDR2 FQNEAQ come from the germline V gene. CDR3 sequence: CASSNGETQYF. The CDR3 nucleotides read TGTGCCAGCAGCAACGGAGAGACCCAGTACTTC. The complete variable domain, with remaining parts taken from reference TRBV7-8 and TRBJ2-5, reads GAGVSQSPRYKVAKRGQDVALRCDPISGHVSLFWYQQALGQGPEFLTYFQNEAQLDKSGLPSDRFFAERPEGSVSTLKIQRTQQEDSAVYLCASSNGETQYFGPGTRLLVL.

Written as DNA, the CDR3 is TGTGCCAGCAGTCTTACGACCGACTACAATGAAAAACTGTTTTTT. It encodes CASSLTTDYNEKLFF. V usage is TRBV11-2 and J usage is TRBJ1-4; D remains unclear. Trimming pared 6 bases from V and 5 bases from J, leaving 16 bases between. The germline CDR1 and CDR2 sequences are SGHAT and FQNNGV. This CDR3 region has 15 residues.

This clone occurred a few times. Within the sample, other DNA sequences also encode this same CDR3. The chain carries TRBV5-1 and TRBJ2-2; a weak D match, TRBD1 (6 bases). Trimming removed 0 bases at V and 3 bases at J, with 9 bases between. The CDR3 length is 15 residues. Looked up from germline, CDR1 is SGHRS and CDR2 is YFSETQ. As DNA, the CDR3 is TGCGCCAGCAGCTTGGGACAGGTAGACACCGGGGAGCTGTTTTTT. It encodes CASSLGQVDTGELFF.

V and J are TRBV5-5 and TRBJ2-1, with D unclear. The CDR3 has 12 amino acids. In germline, CDR1 is SGHKS, CDR2 YYEKEE (reference sequence). Trimming left V 1 base short and J 8 bases short, with 7 bases between. CDR3: CASSLSQYEQFF. CDR3 DNA sequence: TGTGCCAGCAGCTTGTCACAGTATGAGCAGTTCTTC.

This clone was seen a single time. The V call is TRBV28, the J call TRBJ1-1, with TRBD1 as a possible D gene (6 bases). The germline V gene encodes CDR1 MDHEN and CDR2 SYDVKM. The V gene lost 1 base and the J gene lost 3 bases, with 12 bases spanning the gap. There are 15 residues in the CDR3. CDR3: CASSLSAGADTEAFF. CDR3 bases: TGTGCCAGCAGTTTATCCGCAGGGGCGGACACTGAAGCTTTCTTT.

The rearrangement uses TRBV6-5 and TRBJ2-7; 9 positions match TRBD2. The CDR3 has 15 amino acids. Losses at the gene ends were 2 bases for V and 4 bases for J; bases not matched to a gene: 6. Germline-derived CDR1 and CDR2 are MNHEY and SVGAGI. The chain's CDR3 is CASSYSGSGRYEQYF. CDR3 sequence (DNA): TGTGCCAGCAGTTACAGCGGGAGCGGGAGGTACGAGCAGTACTTC.

V gene TRBV4-1 combines with J gene TRBJ1-2; no reliable D call. The ends were cut back, 1 base at V and 4 bases at J, with 10 bases in the middle. Germline V gene lookup returns CDR1 MGHRA and CDR2 YSYEKL. CDR3 length: 14 amino acids. In DNA, the CDR3 is TGCGCCAGCAGCCAAGGTGGCGGACCCTATGGCTACACCTTC. Amino acid sequence: CASSQGGGPYGYTF.

This chain joins TRBV9 and TRBJ1-2; 7 bases match TRBD1. Germline V lookup: CDR1 SGDLS, CDR2 YYNGEE. After removal of 4 bases from V and 2 bases from J, the junction contained 2 bases not matched to a gene. This CDR3 is built from 13 residues. CDR3 DNA: TGTGCCAGCAGCCTACAGGGGAACTATGGCTACACCTTC. This encodes CASSLQGNYGYTF.

The chain employs TRBV4-1 and TRBJ2-7, with TRBD1 matching 12 bases. CDR3 length: 16 amino acids. Germline-derived CDR1 and CDR2 are MGHRA and YSYEKL. V shed 2 bases, J shed 5 bases, and the junction held 7 bases outside the gene matches. The CDR3 DNA reads as TGCGCCAGCAGCCAAAAGGGGGGACAGGGGGCTGACGAGCAGTACTTC. Amino acid sequence: CASSQKGGQGADEQYF.

The V gene is TRBV7-2, the J gene TRBJ2-7; D possibly matches TRBD1 or TRBD2 (5 bases each). This CDR3 contains 13 residues. CDR1 and CDR2 from the germline V gene are SGHTA and FQGNSA. Trimming cost V 1 base and J 4 bases, with 8 bases left between them. The CDR3 region is CASSLGDGYEQYF. The CDR3 coding sequence is TGTGCCAGCAGCTTAGGGGACGGGTACGAGCAGTACTTC.